Below are 25 T cell receptor beta chains sequenced from a single sample in a study of OX40 agonist ivuxolimab in advanced cancers. The repertoire was sequenced with immunoSEQ multiplex PCR; TCRdb's copy has only in-frame clones and lacks some. The sample lists tens of thousands of clones, 75% to 95% occurring once. The input for sequencing was CD4+ or CD8+ T cells sorted from blood, taken in a trial of the OX40 agonist ivuxolimab. The receptors were gathered from an adult with an advanced solid tumor such as melanoma, head and neck, liver or kidney cancer.

The chain joins TRBV7-2 to TRBJ1-1; 7 bases map to TRBD1. The junction had 7 bases not matched to a gene; V was cut back by 5 bases and J by 4 bases. This CDR3 is 14 amino acids long. From germline, CDR1 is SGHTA and CDR2 FQGNSA. Here the CDR3 reads CASSLYRGGTEAFF. CDR3 nucleotides: TGTGCCAGCAGCCTATACAGGGGAGGCACTGAAGCTTTCTTT.

This chain uses TRBV7-9 with TRBJ2-5; D perhaps matches TRBD2 (6 bases). Trimming took off 8 bases at V and 3 bases at J, with 13 bases between the two ends. The CDR3 sequence is 13 residues long. Germline CDR1 and CDR2: SEHNR and FQNEAQ (reference sequence). The CDR3 bases are TGTGCCAGCGCGCGGGACGTGAAAGAGACCCAGTACTTC. This codes for CASARDVKETQYF. The full variable domain, with the rest looked up from reference TRBV7-9 and TRBJ2-5, is DTGVSQNPRHKITKRGQNVTFRCDPISEHNRLYWYRQTLGQGPEFLTYFQNEAQLEKSRLLSDRFSAERPKGSFSTLEIQRTEQGDSAMYLCASARDVKETQYFGPGTRLLVL.

The V call is TRBV7-9, the J call TRBJ2-5, with TRBD2 identical over 9 bases. The CDR3 spans 18 residues. CDR1 and CDR2 (germline): SEHNR, FQNEAQ (reference sequence). V was pared by 4 bases and J by 4 bases, with 16 bases of the junction left unmatched. The DNA for the CDR3 is TGTGCCAGCAGCTCCCCCCGGGGTGCGGGAGGGATCGGAGAGACCCAGTACTTC. Translating it yields CASSSPRGAGGIGETQYF.

The CDR3 coding sequence is TGTGCCAGCAGCTTGGACGGAAACTATGGCTACACCTTC. Translation: CASSLDGNYGYTF. The V and J genes are TRBV5-4 and TRBJ1-2; no definite D call. The V and J ends lost 0 bases and 2 bases respectively, with 5 bases between them. Per germline, CDR1 SGHNT and CDR2 YYREEE (reference sequence). This CDR3 has 13 residues. Using reference TRBV5-4 and TRBJ1-2 for the parts outside the CDR3, the full variable domain is ETGVTQSPTHLIKTRGQQVTLRCSSQSGHNTVSWYQQALGQGPQFIFQYYREEENGRGNFPPRFSGLQFPNYSSELNVNALELDDSALYLCASSLDGNYGYTFGSGTRLTVV.

The chain joins TRBV7-9 to TRBJ2-1; D might be TRBD2 (5 bases). The CDR3 covers 14 residues. The germline gives CDR1 SEHNR, CDR2 FQNEAQ (reference sequence). The V gene lost 4 bases and the J gene lost 6 bases, with 13 bases spanning the gap. The CDR3 DNA follows: TGTGCCAGCAGCTGGGTCGAGGGCCCCAATGAGCAGTTCTTC. It codes for CASSWVEGPNEQFF.

The gene calls are TRBV7-6 and TRBJ2-7, with D perhaps matching TRBD2 (6 bases). V lost 1 base to trimming and J lost 4 bases, with 17 bases between them. The length of the CDR3 is 16 residues. The V gene's germline CDR1 is SGHVS and CDR2 FNYEAQ. The CDR3 region is CASSLGGETRQYEQYF. CDR3 nucleotide sequence: TGTGCCAGCAGCTTAGGCGGCGAGACTAGACAGTACGAGCAGTACTTC.

This chain links TRBV9 with TRBJ1-4, with a tentative D call TRBD1 (6 bases). The V end was cut by 3 bases, the J end by 7 bases, with 13 bases between. The CDR3 extends over 14 amino acids. Germline V lookup: CDR1 SGDLS, CDR2 YYNGEE. The DNA of the CDR3 is TGTGCCAGCAGCGCCACAGGGTTGGGTGAAAAACTGTTTTTT. Amino acids: CASSATGLGEKLFF.

The rearrangement uses TRBV2 and TRBJ1-5, with D possibly TRBD1 on 5 matching bases. There are 14 residues in the CDR3. V was shortened by 3 bases and J by 5 bases, with 11 bases between the two germline ends. CDR1 is SNHLY and CDR2 is FYNNEI in the germline V gene. DNA of the CDR3: TGTGCCAGCAGTGACCGCCGGGGCGATCAGCCCCAGCATTTT. Translated, it gives CASSDRRGDQPQHF.

The J gene is TRBJ2-1, the V gene TRBV4-3, with D maybe TRBD2 (5 bases). The CDR3 consists of 15 residues. V was cut by 1 base and J by 2 bases, with 9 bases left in between. Germline CDR1 LGHNA, CDR2 YSLEER. The CDR3 loop is CASSQGGRPYNEQFF. In nucleotides, the CDR3 is TGCGCCAGCAGCCAAGGTGGGAGACCCTACAATGAGCAGTTCTTC.

The chain recombines TRBV6-6 with TRBJ1-5; D is ambiguous. With 4 bases removed from V and 0 bases from J, the gap between germline ends came to 7 bases. Germline assignment: CDR1 MNHNY and CDR2 SVGAGI (reference sequence). This CDR3 is built from 14 residues. This chain's CDR3 is CASSFVSSNQPQHF. The CDR3 nucleotides are TGTGCCAGCAGTTTTGTGAGTAGCAATCAGCCCCAGCATTTT.

The chain links TRBV4-2 to TRBJ1-5; TRBD1 aligns across 10 bases. Germline-derived CDR1 and CDR2 are LGHNA and YNFKEQ. V lost 6 bases and J lost 5; bases outside the gene matches: 4. The CDR3 has 14 amino acids. The CDR3 DNA sequence: TGTGCCAGCAGACCTGGGACAGGGGATCAGCCCCAGCATTTT. This encodes CASRPGTGDQPQHF.

This chain joins TRBV5-1 and TRBJ1-2; D gene ambiguous. Germline V lookup: CDR1 SGHRS, CDR2 YFSETQ. There are 12 residues in the CDR3. V gave up 5 bases and J gave up 1 base, with 6 bases separating them. The CDR3 protein is CASRQNNYGYTF. The CDR3 DNA sequence: TGCGCCAGCAGACAAAATAACTATGGCTACACCTTC.

The chain employs TRBV11-3 and TRBJ2-4; D is possibly TRBD2 (5 bases). Trimming took 5 bases from V and 0 from J, leaving 20 bases between them. The CDR3 has 18 amino acids. Germline CDR1 SGHNT, CDR2 YENEEA. The CDR3 DNA reads TGTGCCAGCAGCCCGGAGGCCAGCACATCTCTAGCCAAAAACATTCAGTACTTC. Protein sequence: CASSPEASTSLAKNIQYF.

The V and J genes are TRBV11-3 and TRBJ2-5; D is ambiguous. V was clipped by 3 bases and J by 5 bases, with 4 bases between them. Germline loops: CDR1 SGHNT, CDR2 YENEEA. The CDR3 covers 11 residues. The chain's CDR3 is CASSLDETQYF. The CDR3 DNA reads TGTGCCAGCAGCTTGGATGAGACCCAGTACTTC.

The chain carries TRBV10-1 and TRBJ2-7; D could derive from TRBD1 or TRBD2 (5 bases each). Trimming removed 4 bases at V and 7 bases at J, with 11 bases between. The CDR3 spans 12 residues. From germline, CDR1 is WNHNN and CDR2 SYGVQD (reference sequence). The CDR3 region has the DNA TGCGCCAGCAGTGGAGGGGCTGGAGAGCAGTACTTC. Translating gives CASSGGAGEQYF.

This clone showed up just a few times. This chain connects TRBV28 to TRBJ2-7, with a weak D call TRBD2 (5 bases). The CDR3 runs 13 residues. Germline V gene sequence: CDR1 MDHEN, CDR2 SYDVKM. Between the trimmed V and J ends, which lost 5 bases and 2 bases, there was a span of 10 bases. CDR3 coding DNA: TGTGCCAGCAGTCAGCGGACCCCCTACGAGCAGTACTTC. This translates into CASSQRTPYEQYF.

The chain recombines TRBV19 with TRBJ1-2, with D perhaps matching TRBD1 (5 bases). The germline V and J ends were trimmed by 4 bases and 4 bases, with 13 bases remaining between them. Germline values: CDR1 LNHDA, CDR2 SQIVND (reference sequence). The CDR3 contains 14 residues. CDR3 DNA: TGTGCCAGTAGTACTCACCGGGACGCCTATGGCTACACCTTC. Translation gives CASSTHRDAYGYTF. The full variable domain, completed using reference TRBV19 and TRBJ1-2, is DGGITQSPKYLFRKEGQNVTLSCEQNLNHDAMYWYRQDPGQGLRLIYYSQIVNDFQKGDIAEGYSVSREKKESFPLTVTSAQKNPTAFYLCASSTHRDAYGYTFGSGTRLTVV.

This chain uses TRBV6-5 with TRBJ2-7, with TRBD2 as a possible D gene (6 bases). The germline CDR1 and CDR2 sequences are MNHEY and SVGAGI. Trimming shortened V by 2 bases and J by 0 bases, and 14 bases separated the two germline ends. CDR3 size: 16 residues. CDR3 coding DNA: TGTGCCAGCAGTTACAGGGGCGGAGGGAGCTCCTACGAGCAGTACTTC. Translated, it gives CASSYRGGGSSYEQYF.

This chain joins TRBV11-3 and TRBJ2-2, with D possibly being TRBD1 (7 bases). The ends were cut back, 0 bases at V and 5 bases at J, with 13 bases in the middle. Per germline, CDR1 SGHNT and CDR2 YENEEA. This CDR3 contains 16 residues. As DNA, the CDR3 is TGTGCCAGCAGCTTAGAGGAAGCAGGGGGGACCGGGGAGCTGTTTTTT. Residues: CASSLEEAGGTGELFF.

V is TRBV30 and J is TRBJ2-3, with TRBD1 identical over 8 bases. The CDR3 sequence is 14 residues long. Unmatched junction bases numbered 9, after V lost 8 bases and J lost 2 bases. Germline loops: CDR1 GTSNPN, CDR2 SVGIG (reference sequence). The CDR3 sequence is CARQGTSYTDTQYF. CDR3 nucleotides: TGTGCCAGACAGGGGACTTCATACACAGATACGCAGTATTTT.

This chain uses TRBV5-1 with TRBJ2-3; 8 positions match TRBD1. CDR1 is SGHRS and CDR2 is YFSETQ in the germline V gene. CDR3 length equals 14 residues. The junction had 3 bases not matched to a gene; V was cut back by 2 bases and J by 4 bases. CDR3 nucleotide sequence: TGCGCCAGCAGCTTCCAGGGGGCCCCAGATACGCAGTATTTT. It encodes CASSFQGAPDTQYF.

Points on this clone: An end of the junction differs from the germline gene, which may be a read error. The J gene is TRBJ2-1, the V gene TRBV2; D not resolved. The CDR3 consists of 12 residues. The germline CDR1 and CDR2 sequences are SNHLY and FYNNEI. CDR3 in amino acids: CASREMANQQFF. The CDR3 nucleotides are TGTGCCAGCAGAGAAATGGCCAATCAGCAGTTCTTC.

The V and J genes are TRBV2 and TRBJ2-5, with TRBD1 matching over 11 bases. CDR3 size: 14 residues. The germline V gene encodes CDR1 SNHLY and CDR2 FYNNEI. V was clipped by 8 bases and J by 5 bases; unmatched bases: 7. This CDR3 reads CASYRDRGFETQYF. For the CDR3, the DNA is TGTGCCAGCTACCGGGACAGGGGGTTTGAGACCCAGTACTTC.

The chain employs TRBV6-6 and TRBJ2-5, with 10 positions matching TRBD2. Germline assignment: CDR1 MNHNY and CDR2 SVGAGI (reference sequence). Losses at the gene ends were 6 bases for V and 2 bases for J; bases not matched to a gene: 6. The CDR3 spans 15 residues. The DNA for the CDR3 is TGTGCCAGCAGCCCCCGGACTAGCGGACAAGAGACCCAGTACTTC. Its translation: CASSPRTSGQETQYF.

This sequence joins TRBV5-1 and TRBJ2-1; D possibly uses TRBD1 or TRBD2 (5 bases each). This CDR3 has 12 residues. Germline CDR1 SGHRS, CDR2 YFSETQ. The germline V and J ends were trimmed by 4 bases and 9 bases, with 11 bases remaining between them. The CDR3 bases are TGCGCCAGCAGCCTGCAGGGAGCTGAGCAGTTCTTC. Its translation: CASSLQGAEQFF.